The present T cell receptor beta chain was sequenced within a study of blood T cell repertoires in COVID-19. The protocol was immunoSEQ multiplex PCR, while the TCRdb copy is restricted to in-frame clones and leaves out a portion. The table lists around 260,000 clones, about 85% of them singletons. The TCR was taken from a human donor with COVID-19, enrolled during active disease. The donor label of this sample is uncertain. The sequenced material came from peripheral blood.

Here the CDR3 DNA reads TGTGCCAGCAGCTATTCTCTAGCGGGATGGGTTGAGCAGTACTTC. It codes for CASSYSLAGWVEQYF. The J gene is TRBJ2-7, the V gene TRBV7-2; 9 positions match TRBD2. Germline-derived CDR1 and CDR2 are SGHTA and FQGNSA. This CDR3 has 15 residues. Trimming removed 4 bases from V and 7 bases from J; junction bases left unmatched: 11.